These 3 T cell receptor beta chains share one sample of origin, sequenced in a study of T cells in Graves' hyperthyroidism and ophthalmopathy. The CDR3 regions of TCR beta were amplified from RNA transcripts. Researchers ran a first-round RT-PCR on the TCR CDR3 using the HTBI primer set. TCRdb reanalysed the multiplex PCR reads using MiXCR and keeps one entry per CDR3 protein. The data hold approximately 640,000 distinct CDR3 sequences, with 15% to 20% observed a single time. Sequenced: blood. Every receptor here comes from a man aged 50 or older with Graves' hyperthyroidism.

This clonotype was counted ten times or more. A read error may produce the germline difference seen at one junction end. The chain uses TRBV20-1 and TRBJ2-7, with D hard to call. Germline V gene sequence: CDR1 DFQATT, CDR2 SNEGSKA (reference sequence). The length of the CDR3 is 13 residues. The CDR3 sequence is CSARETGVNEQYF. The CDR3 region has the DNA TGCAGTGCCAGAGAAACCGGCGTCAACGAGCAGTACTTC.

In this sample, this clonotype turned up many times. The rearrangement uses TRBV6-1 and TRBJ2-1, with D unresolved. The germline CDR1 and CDR2 sequences are MNHNS and SASEGT. V lost 2 bases and J lost 9, with 5 bases in between. This CDR3 is built from 11 residues. CDR3 loop: CASSELSEQFF. The CDR3 DNA reads TGTGCCAGCAGTGAACTTAGTGAGCAGTTCTTC.

At least ten counts were recorded for this clonotype. The DNA of the CDR3 is TGTGCCAGCACCGGAAGCACCGACAGCTCCTACGAGCAGTACTTC. Translation: CASTGSTDSSYEQYF. The V call is TRBV7-9, the J call TRBJ2-7; D perhaps matches TRBD1 (5 bases). The CDR3 runs to 15 residues. V was pared by 7 bases and J by 0 bases, with 16 bases between. The germline V gene has CDR1 SEHNR and CDR2 FQNEAQ (reference sequence).